This TCR beta chain was documented in a study of regulatory T cells. To note about this clone: Its antigen is not known.

General observations from the study: In patients, unique TRB V-J pairs were restricted and V/J usage skewed, especially in Tregs. Hydrophobic residues at CDR3 positions 6 and 7 were enriched in conventional CD4+ T cells of CD3G-deficient patients.

The PCR used 52 TRBV and 13 TRBJ primers. Assay used: immunoSEQ multiplex PCR; TCRdb lists only in-frame clones, some missing. The data show roughly 32,000 clones, approximately 91% seen once. CDR1 is MNHNY and CDR2 is SVGAGI in the germline V gene (reference sequence). V shed 5 bases and J shed 7 bases, with 9 bases lying between them. The length of the CDR3 is 13 residues. The sequence was obtained from a person aged 18 to 35 with CD3G deficiency. The sequencing sample was made of conventional CD4+ T cells sorted from blood. The chain joins TRBV6-6 to TRBJ1-6; D uncertain. This CDR3 reads CASSRGTNSPLHF. The CDR3 coding sequence is TGTGCCAGCAGTCGGGGTACAAATTCACCCCTCCACTTT.